A single sample is the source of the 10 T cell receptor beta chains below, sequenced in a study of Ad26.COV2.S vaccination and SARS-CoV-2 variants. Treatment given: 15 to 20 received Ad26.COV2.S at low or high dose, single or two shots; a few received placebo; per-sample allocation not given. Day 63 after the first injection of vaccine or placebo was the sampling time. The data were produced by immunoSEQ multiplex PCR, yet TCRdb's version contains in-frame clones alone and is incomplete. The sample includes about 280,000 clones, around 87% of them seen just once. Sequencing used peripheral blood, obtained in a trial of Ad26.COV2.S vaccine versus placebo. The origin of the receptors is a person aged 18 to 59 who received the Ad26.COV2.S COVID-19 vaccine or a placebo.

The sample holds a few counts of this clone. V and J are TRBV18 and TRBJ1-4, with D perhaps matching TRBD1 (5 bases). The V gene's germline CDR1 is KGHSH and CDR2 LQKENI. CDR3 length: 13 residues. Trimming took 2 bases from V and 8 from J, leaving 9 bases between them. DNA of the CDR3: TGTGCCAGCTCACCAGGGACTGAGGAAAAACTGTTTTTT. Its translation: CASSPGTEEKLFF. Variable domain in full (rest from reference TRBV18 and TRBJ1-4): NAGVMQNPRHLVRRRGQEARLRCSPMKGHSHVYWYRQLPEEGLKFMVYLQKENIIDESGMPKERFSAEFPKEGPSILRIQQVVRGDSAAYFCASSPGTEEKLFFGSGTQLSVL.

This clone was detected only once. This chain uses TRBV19 with TRBJ1-5, with D possibly matching TRBD1 (6 bases). Trimming took 7 bases from V and 2 from J, leaving 12 bases between them. This CDR3 is 14 amino acids long. Per germline, CDR1 LNHDA and CDR2 SQIVND (reference sequence). The CDR3, as DNA: TGTGCCAGTAATTTCGAGGGGGGCAATCAGCCCCAGCATTTT. Protein product: CASNFEGGNQPQHF.

A remark on this clone: Different DNA sequences within this sample yield the same CDR3. The genes are TRBV6-6 and TRBJ1-5; D gene unclear. Looked up from germline, CDR1 is MNHNY and CDR2 is SVGAGI (reference sequence). V lost 0 bases and J lost 4, with 7 bases in between. The CDR3 length is 14 residues. CDR3 in DNA: TGTGCCAGCAGTTACTCGACTGGGAATCAGCCCCAGCATTTT. Translating gives CASSYSTGNQPQHF.

This sequence joins TRBV7-3 and TRBJ2-1; TRBD1 matches at 8 bases. Per the germline V gene, CDR1 is SGHTA and CDR2 is FQGTGA. Unmatched junction bases numbered 13, after V lost 2 bases and J lost 10 bases. The CDR3 is 16 residues long. In nucleotides, the CDR3 is TGTGCCAGCAGCTTATTAGGACAGGGCTCCCGGGGGGAGCAGTTCTTC. Translation: CASSLLGQGSRGEQFF.

J is TRBJ1-1 and V is TRBV5-1, with TRBD1 identical over 8 bases. From germline, CDR1 is SGHRS and CDR2 YFSETQ. The V gene end was trimmed by 3 bases and the J gene end by 0 bases; junction bases not matched to a gene: 4. The CDR3 spans 15 residues. CDR3 DNA sequence: TGCGCCAGCAGCTCCGGGACAGGCCTGAACACTGAAGCTTTCTTT. This sequence encodes CASSSGTGLNTEAFF.

This clone occurred once. This rearrangement joins TRBV4-3 to TRBJ1-2; D gene ambiguous. CDR1 is LGHNA, CDR2 YSLEER, per germline. Trimming took 1 base from V and 0 from J, leaving 9 bases between them. The CDR3 is made up of 15 amino acids. The CDR3 DNA follows: TGCGCCAGCAGCCAAGCGTACAGTTCTAACTATGGCTACACCTTC. The encoded protein is CASSQAYSSNYGYTF.

V gene TRBV6-1 combines with J gene TRBJ2-4; D not certain. V dropped 3 bases and J dropped 9 bases, with 6 bases sitting between them. Looked up from germline, CDR1 is MNHNS and CDR2 is SASEGT. This CDR3 contains 11 residues. The CDR3 spells CASSDSVIQYF. As DNA, the CDR3 is TGTGCCAGCAGTGATTCGGTCATTCAGTACTTC.

The CDR3 spells CASSQIAAWGHEQFF. The CDR3 DNA follows: TGCGCCAGCAGCCAAATCGCCGCATGGGGGCATGAGCAGTTCTTC. The chain has TRBV5-1 and TRBJ2-1, with D perhaps TRBD1 (6 bases). There are 15 residues in the CDR3. V lost 4 bases, J lost 8 bases, and 19 bases lay in between. Germline V gene sequence: CDR1 SGHRS, CDR2 YFSETQ. The full variable domain, in which reference TRBV5-1 and TRBJ2-1 provide the parts outside the CDR3, is KAGVTQTPRYLIKTRGQQVTLSCSPISGHRSVSWYQQTPGQGLQFLFEYFSETQRNKGNFPGRFSGRQFSNSRSEMNVSTLELGDSALYLCASSQIAAWGHEQFFGPGTRLTVL.

The chain recombines TRBV15 with TRBJ2-5, with D possibly being TRBD2 (7 bases). CDR1 LNHNV and CDR2 YYDKDF come from the germline V gene (reference sequence). CDR3 length equals 15 residues. V shed 5 bases and J shed 0 bases, with 13 bases lying between them. The CDR3 loop reads CATSYRGGDQETQYF. In nucleotides, the CDR3 is TGTGCCACCAGCTATAGGGGGGGGGACCAAGAGACCCAGTACTTC.

This chain joins TRBV18 and TRBJ1-3; a possible D gene is TRBD1 (6 bases). The CDR3 runs to 16 residues. Trimming left V 4 bases short and J 4 bases short, with 17 bases between. Germline lookup yields CDR1 KGHSH and CDR2 LQKENI. The CDR3 sequence is CASSRPTGLSGNTIYF. For the CDR3, the DNA is TGTGCCAGCTCACGCCCTACAGGGCTTTCCGGAAACACCATATATTTT.